This TCR beta chain is from a study of T cell changes during pregnancy in multiple sclerosis. The CDR3 has 16 residues. J gave up 8 bases and V 3 bases, and 11 bases lay outside the gene matches. Germline loops: CDR1 SEHNR, CDR2 FQNEAQ (reference sequence). Data came from immunoSEQ multiplex PCR; TCRdb stores just in-frame clones and leaves some out. The sample lists fewer than 70,000 clones, roughly 90% seen once, with about 2.9% in the top ten. This material consisted of peripheral blood, taken in the second trimester of pregnancy. The chain links TRBV7-9 to TRBJ1-2; TRBD1 matches at 11 bases. The sequence came from a female donor in good health, enrolled as a control in a pregnancy study. In DNA form, the CDR3 reads TGTGCCAGCAGCTTTTTACTTGGACAGGGGGCTAGGGGCTACACCTTC. This sequence encodes CASSFLLGQGARGYTF.